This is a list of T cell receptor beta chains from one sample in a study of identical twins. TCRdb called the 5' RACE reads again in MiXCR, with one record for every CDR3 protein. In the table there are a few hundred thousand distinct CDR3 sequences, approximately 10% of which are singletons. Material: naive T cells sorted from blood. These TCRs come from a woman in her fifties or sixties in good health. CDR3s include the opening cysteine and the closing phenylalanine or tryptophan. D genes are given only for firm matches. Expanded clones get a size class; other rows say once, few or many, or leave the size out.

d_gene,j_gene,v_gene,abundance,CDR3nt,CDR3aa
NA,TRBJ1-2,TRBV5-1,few,TGCGCCAGCAGCCGGGGCACAGGCTCAGGGGACTATGGCTACACCTTC,CASSRGTGSGDYGYTF
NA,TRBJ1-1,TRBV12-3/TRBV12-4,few,TGTGCCAGCAGCTCGGGCGAGGGGCCTCGGGCATTGAACACTGAAGCTTTCTTT,CASSSGEGPRALNTEAFF
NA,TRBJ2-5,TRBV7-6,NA,TGTGCCAGCAGCGAAGAGGTTACTCAAGAGACCCAGTACTTC,CASSEEVTQETQYF
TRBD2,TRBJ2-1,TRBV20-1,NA,TGCAGTGCATCCGGGACTAGCGGAAGCTCCTACAATGAGCAGTTCTTC,CSASGTSGSSYNEQFF
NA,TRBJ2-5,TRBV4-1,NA,TGCGCCAGCAGCCAACCTCTTACGCGAGAGACCCAGTACTTC,CASSQPLTRETQYF
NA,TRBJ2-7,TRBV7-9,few,TGTGCCAGCAGCTTATTCGCCAGCGGGCAGTACTTC,CASSLFASGQYF
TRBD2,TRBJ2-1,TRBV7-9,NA,TGTGCCAGCAGCTTAGTAGGGACTAGCAGCAATGAGCAGTTCTTC,CASSLVGTSSNEQFF
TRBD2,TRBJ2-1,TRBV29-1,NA,TGCAGCGTTGAAGGCCTAGCGGGCTTTTACAATGAGCAGTTCTTC,CSVEGLAGFYNEQFF
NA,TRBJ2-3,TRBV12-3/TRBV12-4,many,TGTGCCAGCAGTTTCGATCCGGCTGCCATCCCCACAGATACGCAGTATTTT,CASSFDPAAIPTDTQYF
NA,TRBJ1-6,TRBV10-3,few,TGTGCCATCAGTCCAGGGTCCGATAATTCACCCCTCCACTTT,CAISPGSDNSPLHF
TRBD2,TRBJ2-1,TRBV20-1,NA,TGCAGTGCTCAGAGCGGGAGTGTCTACAATGAGCAGTTCTTC,CSAQSGSVYNEQFF
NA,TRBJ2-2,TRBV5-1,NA,TGCGCCAGCAGCTTGCTTGAGGAGATTACCGGGGAGCTGTTTTTT,CASSLLEEITGELFF
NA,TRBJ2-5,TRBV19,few,TGTGCCAGTATTGGACTCATTCCCCCCCGGGAGACCCAGTACTTC,CASIGLIPPRETQYF
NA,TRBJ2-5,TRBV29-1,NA,TGCAGCGTCCAGGGCGACGGGGAGACCCAGTACTTC,CSVQGDGETQYF
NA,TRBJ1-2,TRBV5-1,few,TGCGCCAGCAGCTCACGACTTAGGGTCAGGCTAAACTATGGCTACACCTTC,CASSSRLRVRLNYGYTF
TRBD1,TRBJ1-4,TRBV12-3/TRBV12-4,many,TGTGCCAGCAGTTTAGACAGGGGATGGGAAGAAAAACTGTTTTTT,CASSLDRGWEEKLFF
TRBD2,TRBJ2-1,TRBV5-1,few,TGCGCCAGCAGCTGGGCAGGGAGGGACAATGAGCAGTTCTTC,CASSWAGRDNEQFF
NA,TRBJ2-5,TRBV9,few,TGTGCCAGCAGCGTAGGTAGCGGTTTGGAGACCCAGTACTTC,CASSVGSGLETQYF
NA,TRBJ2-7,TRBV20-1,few,TGCAGTGCTAGAGGTAACAGGATGCCTTCCTACGAGCAGTACTTC,CSARGNRMPSYEQYF
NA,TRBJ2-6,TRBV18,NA,TGTGCCAGCTCACCATTGGACATCAGCTCTGGGGCCAACGTCCTGACTTTC,CASSPLDISSGANVLTF
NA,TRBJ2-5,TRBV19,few,TGTGCCAGTAGACCCAGGGCCGGGGAGACCCAGTACTTC,CASRPRAGETQYF
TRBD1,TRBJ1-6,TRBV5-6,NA,TGTGCCAGCAGCGCCGGACAGGGGGAAAATTCACCCCTCCACTTT,CASSAGQGENSPLHF
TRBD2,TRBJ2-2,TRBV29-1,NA,TGCAGCGGCCAAGGGAGGGACACCGGGGAGCTGTTTTTT,CSGQGRDTGELFF
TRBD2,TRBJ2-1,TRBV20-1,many,TGCAGTGCTAGAGATTGGCGGACTAGCGTGGCCCATGAGCAGTTCTTC,CSARDWRTSVAHEQFF
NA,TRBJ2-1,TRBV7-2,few,TGTGCCAGCAGCTTAATGGGTCGGGCCTACAATGAGCAGTTCTTC,CASSLMGRAYNEQFF
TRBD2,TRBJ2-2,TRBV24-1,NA,TGTGCCACCAGTGAGGGGACTAGCCCCGGGGAGCTGTTTTTT,CATSEGTSPGELFF
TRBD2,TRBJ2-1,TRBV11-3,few,TGTGCCAGCAGCTTAGGTCTTCGGAGCGGGAGGAAGTACAATGAGCAGTTCTTC,CASSLGLRSGRKYNEQFF
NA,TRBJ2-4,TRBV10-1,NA,TGCGCCAGCGGACGGGCCCTGTTGGGGAACATTCAGTACTTC,CASGRALLGNIQYF
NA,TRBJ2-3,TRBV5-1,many,TGCGCCAGCAGCTCCTCCGATAGCGGAGATACGCAGTATTTT,CASSSSDSGDTQYF
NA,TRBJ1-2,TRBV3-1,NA,TGTGCCAGCAGCACATCGAGGGGTGGCTACACCTTC,CASSTSRGGYTF
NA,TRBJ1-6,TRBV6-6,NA,TGTGCCAGCACGGTGGTAGGATGGAATTCACCCCTCCACTTT,CASTVVGWNSPLHF
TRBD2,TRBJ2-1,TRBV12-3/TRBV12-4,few,TGTGCCAGCAGAGGCCTAGCGGCCCTCAATGAGCAGTTCTTC,CASRGLAALNEQFF
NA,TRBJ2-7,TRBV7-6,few,TGTGCCAGCAGCTTAGAACAGGGACCGACCTACGAGCAGTACTTC,CASSLEQGPTYEQYF
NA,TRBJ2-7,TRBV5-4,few,TGTGCCAGCAGCTTGGCGGTAACCGCCTACGAGCAGTACTTC,CASSLAVTAYEQYF
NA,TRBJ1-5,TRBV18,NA,TGTGCCAGCTCAGCGCTAAGCAATCAGCCCCAGCATTTT,CASSALSNQPQHF
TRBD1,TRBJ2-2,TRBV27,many,TGTGCCAGCAGTCCCGGACAGGACCCCACCGGGGAGCTGTTTTTT,CASSPGQDPTGELFF
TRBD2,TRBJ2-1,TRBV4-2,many,TGTGCCAGCAGCCAAGATCAATTAGCGGGAGTTTCGAATGAGCAGTTCTTC,CASSQDQLAGVSNEQFF
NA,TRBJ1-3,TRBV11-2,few,TGTGCCAGCAGCTTAGTGGAGTCGTATGGAAACACCATATATTTT,CASSLVESYGNTIYF
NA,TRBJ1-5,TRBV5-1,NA,TGCGCCAGCAGCTTAGGTGACAGCGACAATCAGCCCCAGCATTTT,CASSLGDSDNQPQHF
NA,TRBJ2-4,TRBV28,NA,TGTGCCAGCAGCCAGGTTCCTGAAAACATTCAGTACTTC,CASSQVPENIQYF
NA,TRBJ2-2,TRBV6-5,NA,TGTGCCAGCAGGGAGCAGTATACCGGGGAGCTGTTTTTT,CASREQYTGELFF
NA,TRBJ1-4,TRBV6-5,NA,TGTGCCACCAGGAGGGGGGAATTGGGAAAACTGTTTTTT,CATRRGELGKLFF
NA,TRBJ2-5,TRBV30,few,TGTGCCTGGGAATCCAGGGTCGGGGAGACCCAGTACTTC,CAWESRVGETQYF
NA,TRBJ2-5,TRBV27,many,TGTGCCAGCAGTCGAGGGCACGGGGTCAAAGAGACCCAGTACTTC,CASSRGHGVKETQYF
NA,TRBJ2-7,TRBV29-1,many,TGCAGCGTTGAAGGACTGACTAGCTCCTACGAGCAGTACTTC,CSVEGLTSSYEQYF
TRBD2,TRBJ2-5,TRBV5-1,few,TGCGCCAGCAGCCCAGGACTAGCGGGAAGAGAGACCCAGTACTTC,CASSPGLAGRETQYF
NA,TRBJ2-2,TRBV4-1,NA,TGCGCCAGCAGCCAGGGACACCCCGGGGAGCTGTTTTTT,CASSQGHPGELFF
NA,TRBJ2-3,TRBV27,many,TGTGCCGGGGGGGCTAGTCGCGCAGATACGCAGTATTTT,CAGGASRADTQYF
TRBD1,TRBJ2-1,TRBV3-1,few,TGTGCCAGCAGCCAAGAGATCCCCGGGACAGGGTCCCCGGGGCAGTTCTTC,CASSQEIPGTGSPGQFF
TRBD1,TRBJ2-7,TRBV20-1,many,TGCAGTGCTAGGTATATCCGACAGGGCGAGCAGTACTTC,CSARYIRQGEQYF
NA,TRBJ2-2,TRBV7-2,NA,TGTGCCAGCAGCGCAGCCGGGGGCGTCGACACCGGGGAGCTGTTTTTT,CASSAAGGVDTGELFF
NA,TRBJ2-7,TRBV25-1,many,TGTGCCAGCAGTGCCAACCTTTTCACTAACTACGAGCAGTACTTC,CASSANLFTNYEQYF
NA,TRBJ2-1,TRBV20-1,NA,TGCAGTGCTAAGCCATGGGCGCGTGAGCAGTTCTTC,CSAKPWAREQFF
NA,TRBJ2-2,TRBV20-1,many,TGCAGTGCTAAGGACTCTCTTAACACCGGGGAGCTGTTTTTT,CSAKDSLNTGELFF
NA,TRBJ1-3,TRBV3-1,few,TGTGCCAGCAGCCAAGAAGGCGGCGGACTCGAGAGCACCATATATTTT,CASSQEGGGLESTIYF